The sequence of this TCR beta chain was determined in a study of naive and memory T cell subsets. General study findings and limits: Diversity fell and Gini index rose from naive through CM, EM, EMRA. Activation and differentiation may alter RNA-based TCR counts.

The length of the CDR3 is 14 residues. J gave up 6 bases and V 6 bases, and 7 bases lay outside the gene matches. CDR1 and CDR2 from the germline V gene are WSHSY and SAAADI. The beta constant-region primer was an equimolar mix of two oligonucleotides covering TRBC1 and TRBC2. Four rounds of PCR amplified the ligated cDNA using nested alpha and beta constant-region primers plus SP2. One entry per CDR3 protein, called by TCRdb with MiXCR from the UMI-ligation and nested PCR reads. Here the sample spans 7,900 or so distinct CDR3 sequences, around 28% being singletons. Only a few counts were recorded for this clonotype. Its antigen is unknown.

The chain couples TRBV10-2 to TRBJ2-3; 9 bases line up with TRBD2. The clonotype comes from a human donor in good health. The sample comprised CD8+ TEMRA cells from blood. Subset denoted: effector memory re-expressing CD45RA, CD45RA+ CD27-. CDR3 region: CASSTGTSPDTQYF. For the CDR3, the DNA is TGCGCCAGCAGCACCGGGACTAGCCCCGATACGCAGTATTTT.